This paragraph reports one T cell receptor (beta chain). Its antigen target is currently unknown. Base-call qualities are not available, and no considerably larger clone is one nucleotide away. To prepare the library, the immunoSEQ multiplex PCR assay was applied. TCRdb holds this immuneACCESS table with in-frame rearrangements only. Some clones are missing; in checked studies, unresolved V genes explain under half, and the rest has no known cause. The sample table lists approximately 87,000 clones, around 86% of them with a count of one. The ten largest clones take up roughly 1.3% of the sample. The data stem from a study of control samples from healthy donors and cancer patients (TCRdb year 2020). Material for sequencing was blood. The sequence derives from a woman aged 45-65 years in good health.

CDR3 reads: CASSFEEGNANEQFF. The nucleotide sequence is given as TGTGCCAGCAGTTTTGAGGAGGGGAATGCCAATGAGCAGTTCTTC. The chain is encoded by TRBV28 joined to TRBJ2-1; the D gene is perhaps TRBD2, on 6 matching bases. The germline V gene specifies MDHEN as CDR1 and SYDVKM as CDR2. The CDR3 runs 15 residues from the cysteine to the phenylalanine. CDR3 DNA only is kept here, 45 bases in frame from base 1. Cut back by 3 bases and 6 bases, the V and J ends lie 15 bases apart. Where the CDR3 stops, the reference TRBV28 and TRBJ2-1 genes take over; the full variable domain is DVKVTQSSRYLVKRTGEKVFLECVQDMDHENMFWYRQDPGLGLRLIYFSYDVKMKEKGDIPEGYSVSREKKERFSLILESASTNQTSMYLCASSFEEGNANEQFFGPGTRLTVL.